The 30 T cell receptor beta chains below were found in one sample sequenced in a study of blood T cells in healthy people across ages. A second PCR of roughly 7 to 11 cycles used a sample-barcoded 5' primer and a J-beta primer mix. From the 5' RACE reads, TCRdb called clonotypes with MiXCR, one entry per CDR3 protein. The sample consists of about 930,000 distinct CDR3 sequences, roughly 29% of them appearing once. These data also featured in a second study, about T cells of mothers and their children.

The specimen was blood. The receptors stem from a woman aged 40 to 50 in good health.

To note about this clonotype: The junction does not match germline at one end; this may be a read error. The chain uses TRBV29-1 and TRBJ2-1, with D maybe TRBD1 (6 bases). CDR3 length equals 14 residues. In germline, CDR1 is SQVTM, CDR2 ANQGSEA. This CDR3 is CGVGRQVSYNEQFF. As DNA, the CDR3 is TGCGGCGTTGGGAGACAGGTATCCTACAATGAGCAGTTCTTC.

On this clonotype itself: Just one base apart from a much larger clone, this may be a read error. The chain is built from TRBV7-2 and TRBJ2-1; a possible D gene is TRBD2 (5 bases). Germline-derived CDR1 and CDR2 are SGHTA and FQGNSA. There are 14 residues in the CDR3. CDR3 protein: CASNLAQAANEQFF. The CDR3 region has the DNA TGTGCCAGCAACTTAGCGCAGGCCGCTAATGAGCAGTTCTTC.

This clonotype was found many times. The chain is built from TRBV5-4 and TRBJ1-6; 7 nucleotides match TRBD1. Germline trimming cut 0 bases from V and 5 bases from J; bases unmatched to any gene: 5. The CDR3 runs 16 residues. Germline assignment: CDR1 SGHNT and CDR2 YYREEE (reference sequence). CDR3 in amino acids: CASSLEGGADNSPLHF. CDR3 DNA sequence: TGTGCCAGCAGCTTGGAAGGGGGCGCGGATAATTCACCCCTCCACTTT. The whole variable domain, remainder taken from reference TRBV5-4 and TRBJ1-6, is ETGVTQSPTHLIKTRGQQVTLRCSSQSGHNTVSWYQQALGQGPQFIFQYYREEENGRGNFPPRFSGLQFPNYSSELNVNALELDDSALYLCASSLEGGADNSPLHFGNGTRLTVT.

This clonotype was picked up a small number of times. The J gene is TRBJ2-4, the V gene TRBV20-1; TRBD1 matches 8 bases. Germline lookup yields CDR1 DFQATT and CDR2 SNEGSKA (reference sequence). Germline trimming cut 0 bases from V and 1 base from J; bases unmatched to any gene: 2. The CDR3 length is 15 residues. The CDR3 nucleotides read TGCAGTGCTAGAGATAGGGACAGGGCCAAAAACATTCAGTACTTC. As protein: CSARDRDRAKNIQYF.

This clonotype has ten or more counts. The V and J genes are TRBV10-3 and TRBJ2-5, with 7 bases identical to TRBD2. V was pared by 9 bases and J by 1 base, with 2 bases of the junction left unmatched. There are 12 residues in the CDR3. Germline V gene data show CDR1 as ENHRY and CDR2 as SYGVKD. CDR3 region: CAISGPQETQYF. As DNA, the CDR3 is TGTGCCATTAGCGGGCCCCAAGAGACCCAGTACTTC.

In its sample, this clonotype was seen many times. This rearrangement joins TRBV29-1 to TRBJ2-7; the match to TRBD1 covers 9 bases. Trimming removed 7 bases from V and 5 bases from J; junction bases left unmatched: 9. Germline CDR1 reads SQVTM; CDR2 reads ANQGSEA. The CDR3 contains 13 residues. The CDR3: CSGTGTGLDEQYF. CDR3 in DNA: TGCAGCGGTACCGGGACAGGGCTAGACGAGCAGTACTTC.

On this clonotype: This may be a read error: a much more frequent sequence differs by one nucleotide. The rearrangement links TRBV5-8 to TRBJ2-1; D is possibly TRBD1 (6 bases). V lost 3 bases to trimming and J lost 13 bases, with 26 bases between them. This CDR3 contains 16 residues. CDR1 and CDR2 from the germline V gene are SGHTS and YDEGEE. The CDR3 DNA sequence: TGTGCCAGCAGCTCGAGAAACAGGGCAGTCGGAGAGACCCAGTTCTTC. Amino acids: CASSSRNRAVGETQFF. Supplemented by reference TRBV5-8 and TRBJ2-1, the full variable domain reads EAGVTQSPTHLIKTRGQQATLRCSPISGHTSVYWYQQALGLGLQFLLWYDEGEERNRGNFPPRFSGRQFPNYSSELNVNALELEDSALYLCASSSRNRAVGETQFFGPGTRLTVL.

This chain joins TRBV24-1 and TRBJ1-5; D not resolved. The CDR3 has 13 amino acids. Germline CDR1 reads KGHDR; CDR2 reads SFDVKD. Trimming took off 4 bases at V and 7 bases at J, with 10 bases between the two ends. The CDR3 is CATSDLYGQPQHF. As DNA, the CDR3 is TGTGCCACCAGTGACCTCTATGGGCAGCCCCAGCATTTT.

To note about this clonotype: Sequence at one end of the junction differs from germline and may be a read error. This rearrangement joins TRBV5-6 to TRBJ2-5, with D unclear. Germline V CDR1 and CDR2: SGHDT, YYEEEE. The CDR3 length is 15 residues. The CDR3 loop reads CASSLTQDFQETRYF. CDR3 DNA sequence: TGTGCCAGCAGCTTGACCCAAGACTTCCAAGAGACCCGGTACTTC.

The chain combines TRBV29-1 with TRBJ1-1; a possible D gene is TRBD1 (5 bases). Germline V CDR1 and CDR2: SQVTM, ANQGSEA. This CDR3 region has 12 residues. Trimming shortened V by 3 bases and J by 5 bases, and 10 bases separated the two germline ends. CDR3 nucleotides: TGCAGCGTTGATCCGGGACGGACTGAAGCTTTCTTT. As protein: CSVDPGRTEAFF. Combining the CDR3 with reference TRBV29-1 and TRBJ1-1 gives the whole variable domain SAVISQKPSRDICQRGTSLTIQCQVDSQVTMMFWYRQQPGQSLTLIATANQGSEATYESGFVIDKFPISRPNLTFSTLTVSNMSPEDSSIYLCSVDPGRTEAFFGQGTRLTVV.

This rearrangement joins TRBV24-1 to TRBJ1-2; no definite D call. V lost 4 bases to trimming and J lost 4 bases, with 18 bases between them. Germline CDR1 and CDR2: KGHDR and SFDVKD. This CDR3 has 16 residues. CDR3: CATSDPARGGSYGYTF. The CDR3 nucleotides read TGTGCCACCAGTGACCCTGCCCGGGGAGGTAGCTATGGCTACACCTTC.

On this clonotype: Possible read error: a much larger clone is one base away. The chain uses TRBV27 and TRBJ2-5; TRBD2 is a possible D gene (6 bases). This CDR3 contains 15 residues. Germline V gene lookup returns CDR1 MNHEY and CDR2 SMNVEV (reference sequence). V was shortened by 3 bases and J by 4 bases, with 15 bases between the two germline ends. The CDR3 is CASSFAGKRSETQYF. CDR3 DNA: TGTGCCAGCAGTTTTGCGGGGAAGAGGTCAGAGACCCAGTACTTC.

The chain carries TRBV3-1 and TRBJ1-4, with D uncertain. This CDR3 spans 17 amino acids. The V gene's germline CDR1 is LGHDT and CDR2 YNNKEL (reference sequence). V shed 0 bases and J shed 0 bases, with 11 bases lying between them. CDR3 DNA: TGTGCCAGCAGCCAAGATACAATGGGTGCAACTAATGAAAAACTGTTTTTT. Translating it yields CASSQDTMGATNEKLFF. Full variable domain (rest looked up from reference TRBV3-1 and TRBJ1-4): DTAVSQTPKYLVTQMGNDKSIKCEQNLGHDTMYWYKQDSKKFLKIMFSYNNKELIINETVPNRFSPKSPDKAHLNLHINSLELGDSAVYFCASSQDTMGATNEKLFFGSGTQLSVL.

This clonotype showed up just once. This chain links TRBV4-1 with TRBJ1-1; D may be TRBD1 (5 bases). V was trimmed by 0 bases and J by 0 bases, leaving 11 bases between them. Germline CDR1 and CDR2: MGHRA and YSYEKL. The CDR3 has 16 amino acids. Here the CDR3 reads CASSQDGGGLNTEAFF. In DNA form, the CDR3 reads TGCGCCAGCAGCCAAGATGGGGGGGGTTTGAACACTGAAGCTTTCTTT.

This clonotype was counted only a few times. The V call is TRBV7-3, the J call TRBJ1-1; D gene ambiguous. The CDR3 has 13 residues. Germline CDR1 is SGHTA and CDR2 is FQGTGA. Deletions cut 1 base from V and 5 bases from J, with 8 bases between. CDR3 residues: CASSLSGVTEAFF. For the CDR3, the DNA is TGTGCCAGCAGCTTAAGCGGGGTAACTGAAGCTTTCTTT.

The DNA of the CDR3 is TGCAGCGTCTACGTCGGGACAGTTTCCACCGGGGAGCTGTTTTTT. It codes for CSVYVGTVSTGELFF. The gene calls are TRBV29-1 and TRBJ2-2; the match to TRBD1 covers 7 bases. The CDR3 contains 15 residues. Per the germline V gene, CDR1 is SQVTM and CDR2 is ANQGSEA. Germline trimming cut 6 bases from V and 4 bases from J; bases unmatched to any gene: 11.

This chain connects TRBV6-5 to TRBJ1-1; perhaps TRBD1 as D (5 bases). Germline CDR1 reads MNHEY; CDR2 reads SVGAGI. V gave up 0 bases and J gave up 1 base, with 18 bases separating them. This CDR3 spans 18 amino acids. CDR3 loop: CASSYSTIKGQGNTEAFF. CDR3 sequence (DNA): TGTGCCAGCAGTTACTCGACAATAAAGGGTCAGGGGAACACTGAAGCTTTCTTT.

Many counts were recorded for this clonotype. The chain couples TRBV12-3 or TRBV12-4 to TRBJ1-4; 9 positions match TRBD1. The CDR3 spans 15 residues. Trimming took 5 bases from V and 5 from J; bases not matched to a gene: 6. The CDR3 reads CASSLQGAGNEKLFF. The CDR3 DNA reads TGTGCCAGCAGTCTACAGGGGGCTGGGAATGAAAAACTGTTTTTT.

The gene calls are TRBV5-1 and TRBJ2-1; perhaps TRBD2 as D (5 bases). Germline V gene lookup returns CDR1 SGHRS and CDR2 YFSETQ. The CDR3 is 13 amino acids. Trimming pared 2 bases from V and 8 bases from J, leaving 11 bases between. CDR3 protein: CASSFGTEDEQFF. In nucleotides, the CDR3 is TGCGCCAGCAGCTTCGGAACGGAGGATGAGCAGTTCTTC.

In regard to this clonotype: The conserved closing phenylalanine or tryptophan is absent in this CDR3, likely reflecting a read error. The chain combines TRBV12-3 or TRBV12-4 with TRBJ2-5; 9 bases are a match to TRBD1. Trimming cost V 4 bases and J 4 bases; bases outside gene matches: 4. The CDR3 has 14 residues. CDR3 coding DNA: TGTGCCAGCAGTTCAACAGGGGGCGGAGAGACCCAGTACTTA. Amino acid sequence: CASSSTGGGETQYL.

Many counts were recorded for this clonotype. The chain is built from TRBV14 and TRBJ1-2; D may be TRBD1 (5 bases). Germline CDR1 reads SGHDN; CDR2 reads FVKESK. The V end lost 4 bases, the J end lost 8 bases, and 14 bases lay between the germline ends. This CDR3 comprises 13 residues. CDR3 sequence: CASSPGGVEGYTF. CDR3 nucleotides: TGTGCCAGCAGCCCAGGAGGGGTAGAGGGCTACACCTTC.

V and J are TRBV12-3 or TRBV12-4 and TRBJ1-2; D gene unclear. With 1 base removed from V and 3 bases from J, the gap between germline ends came to 9 bases. The CDR3 has 14 amino acids. CDR3 sequence (DNA): TGTGCCAGCAGTTTAGGCTTACATGACTATGGCTACACCTTC. Translating it yields CASSLGLHDYGYTF.

This clonotype turned up a few times. This chain connects TRBV12-3 or TRBV12-4 to TRBJ1-1; 7 bases fit TRBD1. The CDR3 spans 11 residues. The junction had 4 bases not matched to a gene; V was cut back by 3 bases and J by 12 bases. CDR3: CASSFMDRSFF. The CDR3 DNA reads TGTGCCAGCAGTTTCATGGACAGGTCTTTCTTT.

The count of this clonotype is one. The chain uses TRBV7-2 and TRBJ2-1; 8 nucleotides align to TRBD2. The closer fit of TRBJ2-7 to the DNA end suggests the J call may be wrong. Germline values: CDR1 SGHTA, CDR2 FQGNSA. There are 17 residues in the CDR3. The CDR3 bases are TGTGCCAGCAGCTCGATACCTCTAGCGGGTCTTTACAATGAGCAGTACTTC. Protein product: CASSSIPLAGLYNEQYF.

This clonotype was found many times. This sequence joins TRBV20-1 and TRBJ1-2; TRBD1 is a possible D gene (5 bases). Trimming shortened V by 6 bases and J by 1 base, and 9 bases separated the two germline ends. CDR1 is DFQATT and CDR2 is SNEGSKA in the germline V gene (reference sequence). This CDR3 comprises 12 residues. CDR3 DNA: TGCAGTGCCCCGACAGATAACTATGGCTACACCTTC. Translating gives CSAPTDNYGYTF.

The chain combines TRBV7-2 with TRBJ1-4, with TRBD1 matching over 9 bases. Germline V gives CDR1 SGHTA, CDR2 FQGNSA. Trimming cost V 7 bases and J 13 bases; bases outside gene matches: 13. This CDR3 has 14 amino acids. CDR3 sequence reads: CASNSVPGQGGLFF. The CDR3 DNA reads TGTGCCAGCAACTCCGTCCCGGGACAGGGCGGACTGTTTTTT.

The V and J genes are TRBV15 and TRBJ2-3; 8 bases agree with TRBD2. Germline V gives CDR1 LNHNV, CDR2 YYDKDF (reference sequence). V lost 0 bases, J lost 2 bases, and 7 bases stayed unmatched. This CDR3 contains 17 residues. CDR3 nucleotide sequence: TGTGCCACCAGCAGAGATCGGGGTAGCGGGGTCACAGATACGCAGTATTTT. Protein: CATSRDRGSGVTDTQYF.

This chain links TRBV7-3 with TRBJ1-2; no firm D call. In germline, CDR1 is SGHTA, CDR2 FQGTGA. Trimming cost V 1 base and J 4 bases, with 13 bases left between them. The CDR3 covers 15 residues. This CDR3 reads CASSLMKGPGYGYTF. The DNA for the CDR3 is TGTGCCAGCAGCTTAATGAAAGGGCCCGGCTATGGCTACACCTTC.

There are many counts of this clonotype. This chain links TRBV7-9 with TRBJ2-7; 8 bases match TRBD1. CDR3 length equals 17 residues. V gave up 6 bases and J gave up 3 bases; unmatched junction bases: 16. Germline CDR1 SEHNR, CDR2 FQNEAQ (reference sequence). CDR3 loop: CASSLHPEAGGNYEQYF. For the CDR3, the DNA is TGTGCCAGCAGTTTACATCCCGAGGCAGGGGGCAACTACGAGCAGTACTTC.

V gene TRBV7-8 combines with J gene TRBJ1-3; TRBD1 matches 8 bases. This CDR3 spans 15 amino acids. V was clipped by 2 bases and J by 4 bases; unmatched bases: 4. CDR1 SGHVS and CDR2 FQNEAQ come from the germline V gene. The CDR3 bases are TGTGCCAGCAGCTTACAGGGGGCGGGAGGAAACACCATATATTTT. The encoded protein is CASSLQGAGGNTIYF.